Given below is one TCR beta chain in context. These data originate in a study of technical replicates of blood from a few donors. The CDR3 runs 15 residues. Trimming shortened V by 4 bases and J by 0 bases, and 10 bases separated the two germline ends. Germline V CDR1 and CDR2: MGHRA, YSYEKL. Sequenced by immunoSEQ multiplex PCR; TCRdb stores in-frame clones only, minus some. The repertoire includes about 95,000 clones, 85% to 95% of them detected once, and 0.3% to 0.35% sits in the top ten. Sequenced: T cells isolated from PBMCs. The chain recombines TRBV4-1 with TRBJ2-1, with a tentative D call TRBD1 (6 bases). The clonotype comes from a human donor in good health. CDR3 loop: CASSPDRNSYNEQFF. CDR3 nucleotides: TGCGCCAGCAGCCCTGACAGGAACTCCTACAATGAGCAGTTCTTC.